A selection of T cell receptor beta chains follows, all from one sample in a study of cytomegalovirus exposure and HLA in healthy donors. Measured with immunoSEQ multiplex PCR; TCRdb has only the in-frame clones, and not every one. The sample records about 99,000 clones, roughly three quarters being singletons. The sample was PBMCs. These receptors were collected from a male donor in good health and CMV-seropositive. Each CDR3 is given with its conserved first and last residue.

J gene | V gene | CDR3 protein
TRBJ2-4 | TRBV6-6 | CASSYPRRPNIQYF
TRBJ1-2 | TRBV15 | CATSTNRENYGYTF
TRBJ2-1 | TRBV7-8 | CASSLARAGGVFGEQFF
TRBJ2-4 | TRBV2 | CASRGLGGKNIQYF
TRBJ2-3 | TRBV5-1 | CASRSGLAGGFSSTDTQYF
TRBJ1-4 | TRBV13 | CASSETGGDNEKLFF
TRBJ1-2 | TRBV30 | CAWSVQFPNYGYTF
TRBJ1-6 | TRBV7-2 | CASSLQGFYSPLHF
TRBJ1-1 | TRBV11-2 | CASSATGFLNTEAFF
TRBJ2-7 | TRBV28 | CASKRRTYEQYF
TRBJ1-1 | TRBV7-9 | CASSRTGPTEAFF
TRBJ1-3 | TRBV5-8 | CASSNTGAGNTIYF
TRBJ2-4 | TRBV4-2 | CASSHLSPPGTRRF
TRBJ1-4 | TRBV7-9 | CASSQGQGKANEKLFF
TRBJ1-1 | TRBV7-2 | CASSFQTFNTEAFF
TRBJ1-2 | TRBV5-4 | CASSVTGDYGYTF
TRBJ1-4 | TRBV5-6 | CASSSGGPSLTPNEKLFF
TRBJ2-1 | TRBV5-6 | CASSPAGQGHVEQFF
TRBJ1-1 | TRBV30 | CAWSTGFAGGQNEAFF
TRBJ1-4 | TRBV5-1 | CASSQGLGEKLFF
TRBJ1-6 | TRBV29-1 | CSVAPNRGSPLHF
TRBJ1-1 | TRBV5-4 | CASSGRTGGRGTEAFF